This note documents a single T cell receptor (beta chain) sequence. Its antigen is as yet unknown. Trimming pared 3 bases from V and 2 bases from J, leaving 11 bases between. Germline V CDR1 and CDR2: SQVTM, ANQGSEA. There are 13 residues in the CDR3. These data are taken from a study of T cell responses to AZD1222 COVID-19 vaccine. Study-wide background: Pooled samples include second doses given at about 4 or 12 weeks. General observations from the study: Spike was spanned by vaccine-associated CD4 TCRs, with dominance at 160-218 and 743-854. It was only a handful of AZD1222 recipients who were seropositive at baseline.

Using immunoSEQ multiplex PCR, the repertoire was profiled, and TCRdb retains in-frame clones only, with some absent. This sample has around 100,000 clones, with about 90% found just once. This chain links TRBV29-1 with TRBJ2-7; D ambiguous. The sequencing used peripheral blood, collected on day 0 of AZD1222 vaccination. The clonotype comes from an adult in good health. CDR3: CSVEASRPYEQYF. The CDR3 DNA reads TGCAGCGTTGAGGCCTCCCGTCCCTACGAGCAGTACTTC.